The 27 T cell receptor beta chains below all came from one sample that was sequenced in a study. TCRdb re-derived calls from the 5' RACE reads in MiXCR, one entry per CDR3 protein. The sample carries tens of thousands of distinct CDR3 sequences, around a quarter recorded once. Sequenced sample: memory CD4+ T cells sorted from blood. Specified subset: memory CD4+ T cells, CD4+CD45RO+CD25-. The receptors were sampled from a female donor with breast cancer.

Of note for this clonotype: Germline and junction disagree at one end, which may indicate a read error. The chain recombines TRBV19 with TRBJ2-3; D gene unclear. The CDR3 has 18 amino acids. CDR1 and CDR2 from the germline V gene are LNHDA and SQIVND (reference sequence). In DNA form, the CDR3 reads TGTGCCAGTAGTATATCGACCGGGTCCGCTGATAAAACAGATACGCAGTATTTC. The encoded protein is CASSISTGSADKTDTQYF.

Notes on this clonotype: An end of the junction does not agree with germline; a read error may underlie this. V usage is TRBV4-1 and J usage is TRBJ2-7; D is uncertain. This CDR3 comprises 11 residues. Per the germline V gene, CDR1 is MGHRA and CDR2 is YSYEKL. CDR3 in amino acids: CASSLGKGQYF. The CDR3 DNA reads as TGTGCCAGCAGCTTAGGAAAGGGACAGTACTTC.

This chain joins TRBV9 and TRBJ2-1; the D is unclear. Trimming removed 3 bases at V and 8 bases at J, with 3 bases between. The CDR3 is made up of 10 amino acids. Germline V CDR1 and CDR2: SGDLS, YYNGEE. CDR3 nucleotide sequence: TGTGCCAGCAGCGGGCATGAGCAGTTCTTC. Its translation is CASSGHEQFF.

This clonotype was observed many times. The CDR3 sequence is CASSQVMGSGKAGELFF. DNA of the CDR3: TGCGCCAGCAGCCAAGTCATGGGCTCAGGAAAAGCCGGGGAGCTGTTTTTT. V gene TRBV4-1 combines with J gene TRBJ2-2, with D unclear. The CDR3 extends over 17 amino acids. Per the germline V gene, CDR1 is MGHRA and CDR2 is YSYEKL. Between the trimmed V and J ends, which lost 1 base and 6 bases, there was a span of 18 bases.

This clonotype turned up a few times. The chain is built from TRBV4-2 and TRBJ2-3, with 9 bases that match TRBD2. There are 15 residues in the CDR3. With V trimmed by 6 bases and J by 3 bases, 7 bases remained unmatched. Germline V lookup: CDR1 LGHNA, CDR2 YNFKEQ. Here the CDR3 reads CASSQLAGGTDTQYF. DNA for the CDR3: TGTGCCAGCAGTCAACTAGCGGGTGGTACAGATACGCAGTATTTT.

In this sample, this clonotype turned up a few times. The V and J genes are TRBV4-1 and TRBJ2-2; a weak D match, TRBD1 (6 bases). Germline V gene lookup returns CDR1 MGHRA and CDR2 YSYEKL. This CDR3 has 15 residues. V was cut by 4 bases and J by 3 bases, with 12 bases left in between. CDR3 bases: TGCGCCAGCAGCCGAACAGGGCGGGACACCGGGGAGCTGTTTTTT. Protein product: CASSRTGRDTGELFF.

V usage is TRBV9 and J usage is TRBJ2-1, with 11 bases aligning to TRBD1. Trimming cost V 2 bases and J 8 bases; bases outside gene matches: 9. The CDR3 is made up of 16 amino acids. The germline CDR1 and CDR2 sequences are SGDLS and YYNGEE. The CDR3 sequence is CASSVGLGQGAHEQFF. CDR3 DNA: TGTGCCAGCAGCGTTGGGCTAGGACAGGGGGCCCATGAGCAGTTCTTC.

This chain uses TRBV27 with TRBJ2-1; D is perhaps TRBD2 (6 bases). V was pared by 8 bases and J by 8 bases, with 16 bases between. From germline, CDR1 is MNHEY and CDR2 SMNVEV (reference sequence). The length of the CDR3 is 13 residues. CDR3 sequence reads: CASRGGLRDEQFF. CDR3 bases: TGTGCCAGCCGTGGGGGACTCCGGGATGAGCAGTTCTTC.

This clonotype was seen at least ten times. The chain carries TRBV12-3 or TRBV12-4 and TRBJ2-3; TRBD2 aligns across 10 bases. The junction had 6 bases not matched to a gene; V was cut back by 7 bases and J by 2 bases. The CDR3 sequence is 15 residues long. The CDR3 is CASISSGRITDTQYF. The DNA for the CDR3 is TGTGCCAGCATCTCTAGCGGGAGAATCACAGATACGCAGTATTTT.

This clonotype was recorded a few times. CDR3 DNA sequence: TGCAGTGCCCTGCGGGGAAGCACAGATACGCAGTATTTT. Protein product: CSALRGSTDTQYF. The rearrangement links TRBV20-1 to TRBJ2-3; D perhaps matches TRBD2 (6 bases). This CDR3 contains 13 residues. The V gene's germline CDR1 is DFQATT and CDR2 SNEGSKA (reference sequence). Trimming pared 6 bases from V and 0 bases from J, leaving 10 bases between.

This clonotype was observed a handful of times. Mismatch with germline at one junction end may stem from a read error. Here the CDR3 reads CASSSLDAANEKLSF. In DNA form, the CDR3 reads TGTGCCAGCAGTTCCCTTGACGCGGCTAATGAAAAACTGTCTTTT. The chain joins TRBV2 to TRBJ1-4; D unresolved. Germline CDR1 reads SNHLY; CDR2 reads FYNNEI. The CDR3 totals 15 residues.

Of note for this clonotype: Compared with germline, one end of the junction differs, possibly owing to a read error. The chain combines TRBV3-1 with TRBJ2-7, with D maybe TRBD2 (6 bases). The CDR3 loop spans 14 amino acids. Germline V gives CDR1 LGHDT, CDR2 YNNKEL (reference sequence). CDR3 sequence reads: CTSSQGTGAYEQYF. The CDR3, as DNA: TGTACCAGCAGCCAAGGTACGGGGGCCTACGAGCAGTACTTC.

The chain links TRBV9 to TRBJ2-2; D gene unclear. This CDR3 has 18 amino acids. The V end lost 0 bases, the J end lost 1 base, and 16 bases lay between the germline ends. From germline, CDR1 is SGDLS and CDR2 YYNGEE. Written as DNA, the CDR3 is TGTGCCAGCAGCGTAGAAGGAGATGGGATCGGGAACACCGGGGAGCTGTTTTTT. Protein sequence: CASSVEGDGIGNTGELFF.

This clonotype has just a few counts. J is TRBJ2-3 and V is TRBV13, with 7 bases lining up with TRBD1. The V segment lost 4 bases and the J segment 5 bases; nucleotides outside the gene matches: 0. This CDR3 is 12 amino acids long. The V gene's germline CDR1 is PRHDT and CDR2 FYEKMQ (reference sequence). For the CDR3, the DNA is TGTGCCAGCAGCTGGACAGGAGATACGCAGTATTTT. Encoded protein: CASSWTGDTQYF.

The CDR3 sequence: CASSLSPGLAGAYEQYF. As DNA, the CDR3 is TGTGCCAGCAGTTTATCCCCCGGACTAGCGGGAGCCTACGAGCAGTACTTC. This chain uses TRBV27 with TRBJ2-7, with 13 bases lining up with TRBD2. The germline CDR1 and CDR2 sequences are MNHEY and SMNVEV (reference sequence). This CDR3 has 17 residues. Trimming removed 0 bases from V and 2 bases from J; junction bases left unmatched: 4.

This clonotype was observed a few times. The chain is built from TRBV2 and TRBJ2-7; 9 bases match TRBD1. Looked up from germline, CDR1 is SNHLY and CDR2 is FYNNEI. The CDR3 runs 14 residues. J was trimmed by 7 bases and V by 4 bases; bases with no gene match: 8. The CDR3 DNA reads TGTGCCAGCAGTGGGGACAGGGCAGGGGGGGAGCAGTACTTC. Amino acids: CASSGDRAGGEQYF. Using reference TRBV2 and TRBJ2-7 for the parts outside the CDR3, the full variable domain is EPEVTQTPSHQVTQMGQEVILRCVPISNHLYFYWYRQILGQKVEFLVSFYNNEISEKSEIFDDQFSVERPDGSNFTLKIRSTKLEDSAMYFCASSGDRAGGEQYFGPGTRLTVT.

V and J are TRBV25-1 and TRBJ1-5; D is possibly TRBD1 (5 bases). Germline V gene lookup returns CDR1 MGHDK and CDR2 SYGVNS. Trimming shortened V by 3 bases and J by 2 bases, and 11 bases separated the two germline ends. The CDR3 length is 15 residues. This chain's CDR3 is CASSDIGGGNQPQHF. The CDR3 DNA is TGTGCCAGCAGTGATATCGGGGGAGGCAATCAGCCCCAGCATTTT.

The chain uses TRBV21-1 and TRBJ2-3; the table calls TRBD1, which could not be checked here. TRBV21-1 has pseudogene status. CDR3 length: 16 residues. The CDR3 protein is CASSKPWTVLTDTQYF. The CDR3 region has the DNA TGTGCCAGCAGCAAACCCTGGACAGTTCTGACAGATACGCAGTATTTT.

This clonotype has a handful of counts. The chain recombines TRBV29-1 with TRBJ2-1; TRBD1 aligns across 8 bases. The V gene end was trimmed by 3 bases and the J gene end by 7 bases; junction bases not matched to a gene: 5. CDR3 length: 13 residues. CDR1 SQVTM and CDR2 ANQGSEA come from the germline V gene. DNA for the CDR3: TGCAGCGTTGATACAGGGGGAATGAATGAGCAGTTCTTC. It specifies CSVDTGGMNEQFF.

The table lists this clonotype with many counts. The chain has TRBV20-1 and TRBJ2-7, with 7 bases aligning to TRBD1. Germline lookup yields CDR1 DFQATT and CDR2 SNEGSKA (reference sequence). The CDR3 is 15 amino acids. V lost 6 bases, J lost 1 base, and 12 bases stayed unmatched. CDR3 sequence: CSAEPGQALSYEQYF. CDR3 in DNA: TGCAGTGCCGAACCTGGACAGGCCTTGTCCTACGAGCAGTACTTC.

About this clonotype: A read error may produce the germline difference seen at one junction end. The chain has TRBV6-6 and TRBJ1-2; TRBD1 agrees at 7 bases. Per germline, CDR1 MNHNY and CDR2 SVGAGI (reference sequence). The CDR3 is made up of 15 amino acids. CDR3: CASGYSTGDYYGYTF. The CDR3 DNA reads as TGTGCCAGCGGTTACTCCACAGGGGACTACTATGGCTACACCTTC.

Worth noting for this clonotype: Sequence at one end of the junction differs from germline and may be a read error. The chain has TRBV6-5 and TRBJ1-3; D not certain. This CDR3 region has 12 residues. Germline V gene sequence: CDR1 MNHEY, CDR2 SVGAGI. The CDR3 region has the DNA TGTGCCAGCAGGACGTCTGGAAACGCCATATATTTT. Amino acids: CASRTSGNAIYF.

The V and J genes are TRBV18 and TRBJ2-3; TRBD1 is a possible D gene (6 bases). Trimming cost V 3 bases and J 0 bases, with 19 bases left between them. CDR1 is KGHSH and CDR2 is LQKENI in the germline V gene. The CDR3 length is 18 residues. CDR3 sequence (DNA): TGTGCCAGCTCACCTTCGGCAGGGGCACCACCTAGCACAGATACGCAGTATTTT. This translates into CASSPSAGAPPSTDTQYF.

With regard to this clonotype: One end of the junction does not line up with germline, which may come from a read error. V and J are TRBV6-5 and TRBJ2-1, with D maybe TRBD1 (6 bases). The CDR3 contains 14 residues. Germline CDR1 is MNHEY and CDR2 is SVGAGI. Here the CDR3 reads CAGSYGQGNNEQFF. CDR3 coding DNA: TGTGCCGGCAGTTACGGGCAGGGGAACAATGAGCAGTTCTTC.

CDR3 region: CASSLGVSGASSYNEQFF. Written as DNA, the CDR3 is TGTGCCAGCAGCTTAGGGGTTAGCGGGGCCAGCTCCTACAATGAGCAGTTCTTC. The chain joins TRBV7-9 to TRBJ2-1, with 8 bases lining up with TRBD2. J was trimmed by 0 bases and V by 1 base; bases with no gene match: 8. The CDR3 runs 18 residues. CDR1 is SEHNR, CDR2 FQNEAQ, per germline (reference sequence).

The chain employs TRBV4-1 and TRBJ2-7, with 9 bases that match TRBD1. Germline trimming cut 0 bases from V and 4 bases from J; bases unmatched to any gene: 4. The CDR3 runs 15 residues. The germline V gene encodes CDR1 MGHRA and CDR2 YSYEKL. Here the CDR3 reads CASSQDPGQGYEQYF. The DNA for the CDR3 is TGCGCCAGCAGCCAAGATCCGGGACAGGGATACGAGCAGTACTTC.

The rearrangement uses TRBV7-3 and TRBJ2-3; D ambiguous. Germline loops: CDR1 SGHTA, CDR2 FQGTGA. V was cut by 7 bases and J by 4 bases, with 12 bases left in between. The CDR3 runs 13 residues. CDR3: CASKAGSSDTQYF. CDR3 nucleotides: TGTGCCAGCAAGGCAGGTAGTTCAGATACGCAGTATTTT.